Given below is one T cell receptor beta chain in context. These data are taken from a study of shared clonotypes between healthy human individuals. This CDR3 is built from 11 residues. Germline V gene data show CDR1 as MNHNS and CDR2 as SASEGT. V shed 8 bases and J shed 3 bases, with 7 bases lying between them. Method: immunoSEQ multiplex PCR; TCRdb's copy keeps in-frame clones and lacks some. In the table there are about 700,000 clones, approximately 74% of which are singletons. Material for sequencing was memory CD4+ T cells sorted from blood. The subset denotes: CD45RA-negative fraction. The TCR originated in a woman aged 25 to 39 in good health. This chain connects TRBV6-1 to TRBJ1-1; no clear D gene. The CDR3 DNA is TGTGCCAGCCAACAGTACACTGAAGCTTTCTTT. Translating gives CASQQYTEAFF.